Below, 31 T cell receptor beta chains from the same sample are listed, as sequenced in a study of brain T cells in children with intractable seizures. Time point: blood from clinic visit 5 months post-surgery; TSC patient then seizure free. TCRdb's table, derived via immunoSEQ multiplex PCR, lists solely in-frame clones and lacks some. The sample shows approximately 330,000 clones, roughly 93% of them seen only once. The source was peripheral blood, collected about 5 months after surgery. The receptors come from a boy under two years old with tuberous sclerosis and intractable seizures.

The chain links TRBV3-1 (or the pseudogene TRBV3-2) to TRBJ2-5; possibly TRBD1 for D (6 bases). CDR3 size: 15 residues. The germline V gene encodes CDR1 LGHDT and CDR2 YNNKEL (reference sequence). V lost 0 bases and J lost 4, with 12 bases in between. The CDR3 sequence: CASSQDRGTGETQYF. In DNA form, the CDR3 reads TGTGCCAGCAGCCAAGACAGGGGTACAGGAGAGACCCAGTACTTC.

The chain employs TRBV12-3 or TRBV12-4 and TRBJ1-2, with D maybe TRBD1 (6 bases). The length of the CDR3 is 12 residues. V was trimmed by 6 bases and J by 5 bases, leaving 10 bases between them. In nucleotides, the CDR3 is TGTGCCAGCAGGGCGGACAGATATGGCTACACCTTC. Protein sequence: CASRADRYGYTF.

The chain recombines TRBV7-9 with TRBJ2-7, with D perhaps TRBD2 (5 bases). Germline assignment: CDR1 SEHNR and CDR2 FQNEAQ (reference sequence). Deletions cut 6 bases from V and 4 bases from J, with 10 bases between. The CDR3 extends over 12 amino acids. The CDR3 coding sequence is TGTGCCAGCAGAGCGGACGGATACGAGCAGTACTTC. It yields the protein CASRADGYEQYF.

The V gene is TRBV19, the J gene TRBJ1-5; a possible D gene is TRBD1 (6 bases). The length of the CDR3 is 14 residues. V was shortened by 3 bases and J by 7 bases, with 13 bases between the two germline ends. Germline CDR1 LNHDA, CDR2 SQIVND (reference sequence). The CDR3 nucleotides are TGTGCCAGTAGTATGGCGGGGGCATGGCAGCCCCAGCATTTT. Its translation is CASSMAGAWQPQHF.

With respect to this clone: At one end, the junction sequence differs from germline, possibly due to a read error. The chain recombines TRBV7-7 with TRBJ1-4; D possibly corresponds to TRBD1 (6 bases). CDR3 size: 15 residues. The germline V gene has CDR1 SSHAT and CDR2 FNYEAQ (reference sequence). The CDR3, as DNA: TGTGCTAGCAGCCGCAATACAGGGATCGGTGAAAAACTGTTTTTT. This encodes CASSRNTGIGEKLFF.

This chain connects TRBV6-5 to TRBJ1-2, with unresolved D. The V end lost 2 bases, the J end lost 6 bases, and 16 bases lay between the germline ends. Germline CDR1 is MNHEY and CDR2 is SVGAGI. The CDR3 has 15 amino acids. In DNA, the CDR3 is TGTGCCAGCAGTTACGGGTTTGCGGTCAGTCATGGCTACACCTTC. It specifies CASSYGFAVSHGYTF.

The chain joins TRBV14 to TRBJ2-5; 14 bases map to TRBD2. The CDR3 length is 16 residues. Trimming at V came to 4 bases and at J to 5 bases, leaving 6 bases not matched to a gene. Germline values: CDR1 SGHDN, CDR2 FVKESK. The chain's CDR3 is CASSLGLAGGEETQYF. The CDR3 region has the DNA TGTGCCAGCAGCCTCGGACTAGCGGGAGGCGAGGAGACCCAGTACTTC.

This clone is a singleton in its sample. The chain joins TRBV20-1 to TRBJ2-4; no clear D. The germline V gene encodes CDR1 DFQATT and CDR2 SNEGSKA (reference sequence). V lost 3 bases and J 7 bases, leaving 4 bases between the germline ends. The CDR3 spans 10 residues. The CDR3 DNA reads as TGCAGTGCTAGTATCAACATTCAGTACTTC. It is translated as CSASINIQYF.

The rearrangement uses TRBV12-3 or TRBV12-4 and TRBJ1-1; no firm D call. This CDR3 has 12 amino acids. V lost 3 bases to trimming and J lost 4 bases, with 6 bases between them. CDR3 loop: CASSFLSTEAFF. In DNA form, the CDR3 reads TGTGCCAGCAGTTTCCTTTCCACTGAAGCTTTCTTT.

The gene calls are TRBV28 and TRBJ2-3, with D tentatively TRBD2 (5 bases). Germline values: CDR1 MDHEN, CDR2 SYDVKM. With 5 bases removed from V and 0 bases from J, the gap between germline ends came to 15 bases. CDR3 length: 16 residues. The chain's CDR3 is CASSGGFGFSTDTQYF. The CDR3 nucleotides read TGTGCCAGCAGTGGAGGTTTCGGGTTTAGCACAGATACGCAGTATTTT. Variable domain in full (rest from reference TRBV28 and TRBJ2-3): DVKVTQSSRYLVKRTGEKVFLECVQDMDHENMFWYRQDPGLGLRLIYFSYDVKMKEKGDIPEGYSVSREKKERFSLILESASTNQTSMYLCASSGGFGFSTDTQYFGPGTRLTVL.

The chain couples TRBV29-1 to TRBJ2-3; D possibly matches TRBD1 or TRBD2 (7 bases each). Germline V gene lookup returns CDR1 SQVTM and CDR2 ANQGSEA. The CDR3 length is 14 residues. V was trimmed by 7 bases and J by 2 bases, leaving 16 bases between them. CDR3 amino acids: CSGQGLHATDTQYF. Here the CDR3 DNA reads TGCAGCGGACAGGGACTACACGCCACAGATACGCAGTATTTT.

The genes are TRBV7-9 and TRBJ2-3, with TRBD1 identical over 8 bases. The V gene's germline CDR1 is SEHNR and CDR2 FQNEAQ (reference sequence). The CDR3 length is 15 residues. The V segment lost 0 bases and the J segment 1 base; nucleotides outside the gene matches: 0. The CDR3 nucleotides are TGTGCCAGCAGCTTAGCGGGACAGGGCACAGATACGCAGTATTTT. Amino acid sequence: CASSLAGQGTDTQYF.

The chain is built from TRBV12-3 or TRBV12-4 and TRBJ2-5; D is undetermined. The CDR3 covers 13 residues. V gave up 4 bases and J gave up 7 bases, with 13 bases separating them. The chain's CDR3 is CASSSRAPWTQYF. The CDR3 region has the DNA TGTGCCAGCAGTTCCAGAGCCCCATGGACCCAGTACTTC.

The V gene is TRBV7-9, the J gene TRBJ1-4; D unresolved. Trimming removed 3 bases at V and 2 bases at J, with 4 bases between. Germline lookup yields CDR1 SEHNR and CDR2 FQNEAQ (reference sequence). This CDR3 contains 13 residues. CDR3: CASSLWTNEKLFF. The CDR3 DNA is TGTGCCAGCAGCTTGTGGACTAATGAAAAACTGTTTTTT. The full variable domain, with the rest looked up from reference TRBV7-9 and TRBJ1-4, is DTGVSQNPRHKITKRGQNVTFRCDPISEHNRLYWYRQTLGQGPEFLTYFQNEAQLEKSRLLSDRFSAERPKGSFSTLEIQRTEQGDSAMYLCASSLWTNEKLFFGSGTQLSVL.

V and J are TRBV5-6 and TRBJ1-2; D gene uncertain. The CDR3 is 13 residues long. Germline lookup yields CDR1 SGHDT and CDR2 YYEEEE. V lost 6 bases and J 0 bases, leaving 9 bases between the germline ends. DNA for the CDR3: TGTGCCAGCATTAGGACTTCTAACTATGGCTACACCTTC. This gives the protein CASIRTSNYGYTF.

This clone was recorded a few times. The genes are TRBV5-4 and TRBJ2-2, with 9 bases aligning to TRBD2. CDR3 length: 17 residues. Unmatched junction bases numbered 7, after V lost 4 bases and J lost 0 bases. The germline CDR1 and CDR2 sequences are SGHNT and YYREEE (reference sequence). The CDR3 loop reads CASSPGPSGTNTGELFF. CDR3 nucleotides: TGTGCCAGCAGCCCGGGCCCTAGCGGGACGAACACCGGGGAGCTGTTTTTT.

Points on this clone: The sample holds other DNA sequences that translate to the same CDR3. The gene calls are TRBV24-1 and TRBJ2-7, with 11 bases that match TRBD1. Trimming cost V 3 bases and J 3 bases; bases outside gene matches: 3. The CDR3 is 15 amino acids. CDR1 and CDR2 (germline): KGHDR, SFDVKD. The CDR3 nucleotides read TGTGCCACCAGTGATCCGGGGACAGGGGGCTACGAGCAGTACTTC. It specifies CATSDPGTGGYEQYF.

J is TRBJ1-1 and V is TRBV10-3; 9 nucleotides agree with TRBD1. The ends lost 6 bases at V and 5 bases at J; junction bases unmatched: 1. The CDR3 is 12 residues long. The germline V gene encodes CDR1 ENHRY and CDR2 SYGVKD. The CDR3 protein is CAIRGTGTEAFF. The CDR3 nucleotides read TGTGCCATCAGAGGGACAGGGACTGAAGCTTTCTTT.

The chain couples TRBV6-5 to TRBJ2-4, with D hard to call. Germline loops: CDR1 MNHEY, CDR2 SVGAGI. V was pared by 6 bases and J by 2 bases, with 14 bases between. The CDR3 runs 15 residues. CDR3 sequence (DNA): TGTGCCAGCAGACCCTGGACCTCTACCAAAAACATTCAGTACTTC. Amino acid sequence: CASRPWTSTKNIQYF.

This clone occurred a few times. The J gene is TRBJ2-2, the V gene TRBV24-1; D is unresolved. V was cut by 4 bases and J by 5 bases, with 13 bases left in between. The CDR3 contains 15 residues. Germline CDR1 and CDR2: KGHDR and SFDVKD. The CDR3 is CATSDHLHGTGELFF. The CDR3 coding sequence is TGTGCCACCAGTGACCACTTACACGGTACCGGGGAGCTGTTTTTT.

The genes are TRBV24-1 and TRBJ2-5, with D unclear. Germline lookup yields CDR1 KGHDR and CDR2 SFDVKD. The V and J ends lost 6 bases and 4 bases respectively, with 5 bases between them. CDR3 length: 11 residues. As DNA, the CDR3 is TGTGCCACCAGTTCGGGAGAGACCCAGTACTTC. Translating it yields CATSSGETQYF.

The chain links TRBV2 to TRBJ1-5; D gene ambiguous. CDR3 length: 16 residues. CDR1 is SNHLY, CDR2 FYNNEI, per germline. The V and J ends lost 4 bases and 4 bases respectively, with 17 bases between them. The CDR3 DNA reads as TGTGCCAGCAGTGGGGTGGACTTTCCGGATAATCAGCCCCAGCATTTT. Its protein is CASSGVDFPDNQPQHF.

J is TRBJ2-5 and V is TRBV12-3 or TRBV12-4; D is undetermined. This CDR3 region has 12 residues. Trimming removed 6 bases from V and 5 bases from J, with 10 bases in between. The CDR3 DNA is TGTGCCAGCAGCCCTTCCTGGGAGACCCAGTACTTC. The encoded protein is CASSPSWETQYF.

The J gene is TRBJ2-3, the V gene TRBV5-1, with TRBD2 matching 12 bases. The length of the CDR3 is 16 residues. Germline loops: CDR1 SGHRS, CDR2 YFSETQ. J was trimmed by 6 bases and V by 3 bases; bases with no gene match: 8. The CDR3 loop reads CASSSGTSGWSDTQYF. The DNA of the CDR3 is TGCGCCAGCAGCTCCGGGACTAGCGGGTGGTCGGATACGCAGTATTTT.

The chain links TRBV27 to TRBJ2-3; weak D call: TRBD2 (6 bases). The CDR3 loop spans 14 amino acids. CDR1 and CDR2 (germline): MNHEY, SMNVEV (reference sequence). V lost 8 bases, J lost 0 bases, and 12 bases lay in between. The chain's CDR3 is CASGLAVSTDTQYF. CDR3 sequence (DNA): TGTGCCAGCGGGTTAGCGGTTAGCACAGATACGCAGTATTTT.

This clone appeared a single time. The V and J genes are TRBV6-5 and TRBJ2-3; a possible D gene is TRBD1 (6 bases). CDR3 length: 14 amino acids. V gave up 2 bases and J gave up 0 bases, with 6 bases separating them. Germline V lookup: CDR1 MNHEY, CDR2 SVGAGI. The CDR3 reads CASSYTGSTDTQYF. The CDR3 bases are TGTGCCAGCAGTTACACAGGGAGCACAGATACGCAGTATTTT.

The V call is TRBV3-1 (or the pseudogene TRBV3-2), the J call TRBJ2-7; D call uncertain. The germline gives CDR1 LGHDT, CDR2 YNNKEL (reference sequence). Trimming shortened V by 2 bases and J by 3 bases, and 14 bases separated the two germline ends. The CDR3 consists of 15 residues. CDR3 sequence (DNA): TGTGCCAGCAGCCAAACCGACACGTCCAGCTACGAGCAGTACTTC. This gives the protein CASSQTDTSSYEQYF.

This chain uses TRBV18 with TRBJ2-5; TRBD1 aligns across 9 bases. The CDR3 runs 20 residues. The J segment lost 4 bases and the V segment lost 4 bases, leaving 22 bases of the junction unmatched. Germline CDR1 and CDR2: KGHSH and LQKENI. The CDR3 DNA reads as TGTGCCAGCTCACTACTAAGAACCGGGACAGGGCCACCGCCGGGAGAGACCCAGTACTTC. Amino acid sequence: CASSLLRTGTGPPPGETQYF.

The rearrangement links TRBV25-1 to TRBJ2-7; TRBD1 aligns across 7 bases. CDR1 MGHDK and CDR2 SYGVNS come from the germline V gene. Germline trimming cut 1 base from V and 3 bases from J; bases unmatched to any gene: 3. This CDR3 has 14 amino acids. The CDR3 loop is CASSEWPGGYEQYF. In DNA form, the CDR3 reads TGTGCCAGCAGTGAATGGCCAGGGGGCTACGAGCAGTACTTC.

V gene TRBV14 combines with J gene TRBJ1-1; a weak D match, TRBD1 (5 bases). Trimming pared 0 bases from V and 4 bases from J, leaving 15 bases between. CDR3 length equals 16 residues. Per the germline V gene, CDR1 is SGHDN and CDR2 is FVKESK. CDR3 sequence reads: CASSQEGPSYFTEAFF. CDR3 bases: TGTGCCAGCAGCCAAGAGGGGCCATCTTATTTCACTGAAGCTTTCTTT.

This chain links TRBV30 with TRBJ2-4; 12 bases are shared with TRBD2. This CDR3 has 20 residues. With 0 bases clipped from V and 0 bases from J, the junction kept 12 bases outside the gene matches. Germline CDR1 GTSNPN, CDR2 SVGIG (reference sequence). CDR3 bases: TGTGCCTGGAGTGTACAACCCCGGACTAGCGGGGCCCTAGCCAAAAACATTCAGTACTTC. Translation gives CAWSVQPRTSGALAKNIQYF.